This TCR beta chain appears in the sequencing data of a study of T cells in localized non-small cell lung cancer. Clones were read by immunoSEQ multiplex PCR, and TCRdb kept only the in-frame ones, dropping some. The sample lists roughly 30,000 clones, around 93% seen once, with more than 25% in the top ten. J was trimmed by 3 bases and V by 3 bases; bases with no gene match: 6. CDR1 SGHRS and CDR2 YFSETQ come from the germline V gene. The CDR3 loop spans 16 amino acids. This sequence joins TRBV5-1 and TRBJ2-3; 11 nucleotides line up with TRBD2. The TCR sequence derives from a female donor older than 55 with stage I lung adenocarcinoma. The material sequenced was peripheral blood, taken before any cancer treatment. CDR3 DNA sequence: TGCGCCAGCAGCTCAACTAGCGGGGGCCCTACAGATACGCAGTATTTT. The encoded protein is CASSSTSGGPTDTQYF.